This T cell receptor beta chain was identified in a study of control samples from healthy donors and cancer patients. The CDR3 is 14 amino acids. Trimming took 7 bases from V and 4 from J, leaving 16 bases between them. Germline V gene sequence: CDR1 SNHLY, CDR2 FYNNEI. Repertoires were generated with immunoSEQ multiplex PCR, while TCRdb's copy carries only in-frame clones and drops some. This repertoire shows 90,000 to 100,000 clones, over 60% found once; its top ten account for 10%. This sequence originates from a woman aged 30 to 39 in good health. The chain has TRBV2 and TRBJ1-2; D might be TRBD1 (5 bases). Source material: blood. Here the CDR3 DNA reads TGTGCCAGCATTAGGGGCGGGGGAAGCTATGGCTACACCTTC. This translates into CASIRGGGSYGYTF.